The rows below give T cell receptor beta chains drawn from one sample of a study of response to subunit inactivated influenza vaccine. TCRdb ran MiXCR on the RT-PCR reads and lists one entry per CDR3 protein. The sample consists of 590,000 or so distinct CDR3 sequences, approximately 15% of them appearing once. The sequencing here drew on PBMCs from blood, taken about 14 days before vaccination. These receptors all come from a man aged 50 to 59 who received an inactivated influenza vaccine. CDR3s include the opening cysteine and the closing phenylalanine or tryptophan. A D gene is named only where the DNA matches it firmly. Some rows mark clone size as missing; the rest say once, few, many or name a class of expanded clone.

j_call	cdr3_length	clone_size	d_call	v_call	cdr3_nt	cdr3_aa
TRBJ1-5	13	few	-	TRBV20-1	TGCAGTGCTAGTTCCAGCCACAATCAGCCCCAGCATTTT	CSASSSHNQPQHF
TRBJ2-7	16	-	TRBD2	TRBV7-2	TGTGCCAGCAGCTTATATACTAGCGGGATTGTCTACGAGCAGTACTTC	CASSLYTSGIVYEQYF
TRBJ1-1	14	few	-	TRBV29-1	TGCAGCGTTGAATCGGGGGGCGGATACACTGAAGCTTTCTTT	CSVESGGGYTEAFF
TRBJ2-7	15	few	-	TRBV7-3	TGTGCCAGCAGCTTGGGGGTTGGACCTAGTCACGAGCAGTACTTC	CASSLGVGPSHEQYF
TRBJ1-5	13	-	-	TRBV4-2	TGTGCCAGCAGCCAAGACCCTAAACAGCCCCAGCATTTT	CASSQDPKQPQHF
TRBJ1-5	13	-	-	TRBV7-2	TGTGCCAGCAGCTCCAGCCCTGATCAGCCCCAGCATTTT	CASSSSPDQPQHF
TRBJ1-2	14	-	-	TRBV7-2	TGTGCCAGCAGCTTCTTAGAGGGACTGCGGGGCTACACCTTC	CASSFLEGLRGYTF
TRBJ2-2	16	-	-	TRBV3-1	TGTGCCAGCAGCCAATTCTCGGGAACCCTCACCGGGGAGCTGTTTTTT	CASSQFSGTLTGELFF
TRBJ1-4	14	many	TRBD1	TRBV30	TGTGCCTGGAGTGGGGGACAGTTTAATGAAAAACTGTTTTTT	CAWSGGQFNEKLFF
TRBJ1-5	14	-	-	TRBV6-5	TGTGCCAGCAGTTACCCGAAGAACGATCAGCCCCAGCATTTT	CASSYPKNDQPQHF
TRBJ2-1	16	many	-	TRBV7-2	TGTGCCAGCAGCTTAGCCGAGCTAAGCTCCTACAATGAGCAGTTCTTC	CASSLAELSSYNEQFF
TRBJ2-1	17	-	TRBD2	TRBV6-2/TRBV6-3	TGTGCCAGCAGTTACTCCGCGGGCCTAGCGGGAGTAAATGAGCAGTTCTTC	CASSYSAGLAGVNEQFF
TRBJ2-7	14	-	-	TRBV12-3/TRBV12-4	TGTGCCAGCAGCTCGGGGGTGATCTCCTACGAGCAGTACTTC	CASSSGVISYEQYF
TRBJ2-7	16	few	TRBD2	TRBV6-1	TGTGCCAGCAGTCCTCGGACTAGCTCGTTCTCCTACGAGCAGTACTTC	CASSPRTSSFSYEQYF
TRBJ2-7	16	few	-	TRBV25-1	TGTGCCAGCAGTGAACTCCTCCGGGGAGTCTCCTACGAGCAGTACTTC	CASSELLRGVSYEQYF
TRBJ2-7	16	few	TRBD2	TRBV24-1	TGTGCCACCAGTGACCTCGGGACTAGCGGGACCTACGAGCAGTACTTC	CATSDLGTSGTYEQYF
TRBJ2-2	14	few	-	TRBV29-1	TGCAGCGTCCCACGTGGGGGAAACACCGGGGAGCTGTTTTTT	CSVPRGGNTGELFF
TRBJ2-7	14	-	TRBD1	TRBV2	TGTGCCAGCAGACAACAGGGACAGGGAGATAAGCAGTACTTC	CASRQQGQGDKQYF
TRBJ2-3	15	-	-	TRBV7-9	TGTGCCAGCAGCACGTACGTCTATAGCACAGATACGCAGTATTTT	CASSTYVYSTDTQYF
TRBJ1-1	13	-	-	TRBV6-2/TRBV6-3	TGTGCCAGCAGGAGGGACGGACCCGGGGGAGCTTTCTTT	CASRRDGPGGAFF